The rows below give T cell receptor beta chains drawn from one sample of a study of blood T cell repertoires in COVID-19. The table came from immunoSEQ multiplex PCR; TCRdb's copy has only in-frame clones and leaves some out. Among a few hundred thousand clones listed, nearly 90% were seen once. Material: peripheral blood. Every receptor here comes from a woman between 40 and 50 years old with COVID-19, enrolled during active disease. CDR3s include the opening cysteine and the closing phenylalanine or tryptophan. The D gene is left open where the match is weak. Expanded clones get a size class; other rows say once, few or many, or leave the size out.

v_call	clone_size	d_call	j_call	cdr3_aa	cdr3_nt
TRBV6-2/TRBV6-3	.	TRBD1	TRBJ2-7	CASSGAWDSYEQYF	TGTGCCAGCAGCGGGGCGTGGGACAGCTACGAGCAGTACTTC
TRBV7-8	.	TRBD2	TRBJ2-5	CASSKLAGEQETQYF	TGTGCCAGCAGCAAACTAGCGGGGGAGCAAGAGACCCAGTACTTC
TRBV2	.	.	TRBJ1-5	CASSEARRVNQPQHF	TGTGCCAGCAGTGAAGCGCGGCGTGTCAATCAGCCCCAGCATTTT
TRBV28	.	TRBD1	TRBJ1-2	CASRGMTGHYGYTF	TGTGCCAGCAGAGGGATGACAGGGCATTATGGCTACACCTTC
TRBV30	.	.	TRBJ1-5	CAWSVRGGVGSQPQHF	TGTGCCTGGAGTGTACGTGGAGGAGTCGGGAGTCAGCCCCAGCATTTT
TRBV29-1	.	TRBD2	TRBJ2-5	CSVDHAGGGETQYF	TGCAGCGTTGATCACGCGGGAGGGGGGGAGACCCAGTACTTC
TRBV27	.	TRBD2	TRBJ2-3	CASRKLAGGPMGITDTQYF	TGTGCCAGCAGAAAACTAGCGGGAGGGCCGATGGGAATCACAGATACGCAGTATTTT
TRBV28	.	TRBD1	TRBJ1-2	CASRPPWDRGLSGYTF	TGTGCCAGCAGGCCTCCGTGGGACAGGGGGTTGAGTGGCTACACCTTC
TRBV5-1	.	.	TRBJ1-3	CASSPVAGPGNTIYF	TGCGCCAGCAGCCCTGTGGCAGGGCCCGGAAACACCATATATTTT
TRBV5-6	.	.	TRBJ2-3	CASSLRPLSTDTQYF	TGTGCCAGCAGCTTGCGTCCCCTCAGCACAGATACGCAGTATTTT
TRBV2	.	.	TRBJ1-5	CASSSDSNQPQHF	TGTGCCAGCAGTTCGGACAGTAATCAGCCCCAGCATTTT
TRBV29-1	.	.	TRBJ1-5	CSVGEDQPQHF	TGCAGCGTTGGGGAGGATCAGCCCCAGCATTTT
TRBV10-2	.	TRBD1	TRBJ1-1	CASRTGAESEAFF	TGCGCCAGCAGGACAGGGGCTGAGAGTGAAGCTTTCTTT
TRBV18	.	TRBD1	TRBJ1-3	CASYSRTGSGNTIYF	TGTGCCAGCTACTCAAGGACAGGCTCTGGAAACACCATATATTTT
TRBV6-6	.	.	TRBJ1-6	CASSYLGGNSPLHF	TGTGCCAGCAGTTACCTCGGCGGTAATTCACCCCTCCACTTT
TRBV5-1	.	.	TRBJ1-1	CASTLRGGNTEAFF	TGCGCCAGCACCCTGAGGGGGGGAAACACTGAAGCTTTCTTT
TRBV2	.	.	TRBJ1-6	CASKEDRYYNSPLHF	TGTGCCAGCAAAGAGGACAGATACTATAATTCACCCCTCCACTTT
TRBV6-5	.	.	TRBJ2-7	CASSLNSAFAYEQYF	TGTGCCAGCAGCCTAAATAGCGCTTTCGCCTACGAGCAGTACTTC
TRBV21-1	.	.	TRBJ2-7	CASSKGTQSPRSYEQYF	TGTGCCAGCAGCAAAGGGACACAGAGCCCCCGATCCTACGAGCAGTACTTC
TRBV7-2	.	.	TRBJ2-7	CASSLEIGYEQYF	TGTGCCAGCAGCTTAGAAATCGGCTACGAGCAGTACTTC
TRBV2	once	TRBD1	TRBJ1-5	CASSAQQGDGQPQHF	TGTGCCAGCAGTGCGCAACAGGGGGACGGTCAGCCCCAGCATTTT
TRBV12-3/TRBV12-4	.	.	TRBJ1-1	CVSSTDGSTEAFF	TGTGTCAGCAGTACAGACGGAAGCACTGAAGCTTTCTTT
TRBV19	.	TRBD1	TRBJ1-5	CTSSRGQVSNQPQHF	TGTACCAGTAGTAGGGGACAGGTGAGCAATCAGCCCCAGCATTTT
TRBV28	.	TRBD1	TRBJ2-3	CATQGTGTPDTQYF	TGTGCCACCCAAGGGACAGGGACACCAGATACGCAGTATTTT
TRBV5-1	.	TRBD2	TRBJ2-7	CASSLASGGLSYEQYF	TGCGCCAGCAGCTTGGCTAGCGGGGGGCTTTCCTACGAGCAGTACTTC
TRBV18	.	TRBD1	TRBJ1-2	CASSPPVGQGDYGYTF	TGTGCCAGCTCACCACCGGTGGGACAGGGGGACTATGGCTACACCTTC
TRBV7-3	once	.	TRBJ1-1	CASSLTRNTEAFF	TGTGCCAGCAGCTTAACTCGGAACACTGAAGCTTTCTTT
TRBV7-9	.	.	TRBJ1-2	CASSLLTGFNYGYTF	TGTGCCAGCAGCTTATTAACAGGCTTTAACTATGGCTACACCTTC
TRBV19	.	.	TRBJ2-1	CASSGWSYNEQFF	TGTGCCAGTAGCGGGTGGTCCTACAATGAGCAGTTCTTC
TRBV7-3	.	TRBD2	TRBJ2-1	CASSLTKRGASYNEQFF	TGTGCCAGCAGCTTAACGAAGCGGGGGGCTTCCTACAATGAGCAGTTCTTC
TRBV7-2	.	TRBD2	TRBJ2-4	CASSFGIAGVIQYF	TGTGCCAGCAGCTTCGGAATAGCGGGGGTTATTCAGTACTTC
TRBV6-1	.	.	TRBJ1-3	CASSEYENTIYF	TGTGCCAGCAGTGAATATGAGAACACCATATATTTT
TRBV5-4	.	TRBD1	TRBJ1-6	CASSLTGGESPLHF	TGTGCCAGCAGCTTGACAGGGGGCGAATCACCCCTCCACTTT
TRBV10-1	few	TRBD1	TRBJ1-1	CASRPKYRGTEAFF	TGCGCCAGCAGGCCAAAATACAGGGGGACGGAAGCTTTCTTT
TRBV28	.	TRBD1	TRBJ2-3	CASTEGQGGTDTQYF	TGTGCCTCAACGGAAGGACAGGGTGGAACAGATACGCAGTATTTT
TRBV10-3	.	.	TRBJ2-6	CAIRDGGQSAGANVLTF	TGTGCCATCAGGGACGGGGGGCAAAGCGCTGGGGCCAACGTCCTGACTTTC
TRBV10-2	once	.	TRBJ1-1	CASSRPGRGVTEAFF	TGCGCCAGCAGTCGTCCGGGGAGGGGGGTCACTGAAGCTTTCTTT
TRBV5-1	.	.	TRBJ2-7	CASSLVARHEQYF	TGCGCCAGCAGCTTGGTGGCGAGGCACGAGCAGTACTTC
TRBV6-2/TRBV6-3	.	.	TRBJ2-7	CASSYDLRLNEQYF	TGTGCCAGCAGTTACGATTTGCGGCTAAACGAGCAGTACTTC